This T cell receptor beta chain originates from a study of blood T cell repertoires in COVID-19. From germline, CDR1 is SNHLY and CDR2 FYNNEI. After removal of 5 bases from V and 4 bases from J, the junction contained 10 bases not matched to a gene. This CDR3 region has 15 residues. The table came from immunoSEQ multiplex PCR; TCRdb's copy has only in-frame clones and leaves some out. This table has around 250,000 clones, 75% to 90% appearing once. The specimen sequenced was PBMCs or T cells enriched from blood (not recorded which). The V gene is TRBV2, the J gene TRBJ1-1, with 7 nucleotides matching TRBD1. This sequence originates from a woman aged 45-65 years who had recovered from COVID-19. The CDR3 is CASSSGTDMATEAFF. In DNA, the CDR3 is TGTGCCAGCAGTTCCGGGACAGACATGGCCACTGAAGCTTTCTTT.